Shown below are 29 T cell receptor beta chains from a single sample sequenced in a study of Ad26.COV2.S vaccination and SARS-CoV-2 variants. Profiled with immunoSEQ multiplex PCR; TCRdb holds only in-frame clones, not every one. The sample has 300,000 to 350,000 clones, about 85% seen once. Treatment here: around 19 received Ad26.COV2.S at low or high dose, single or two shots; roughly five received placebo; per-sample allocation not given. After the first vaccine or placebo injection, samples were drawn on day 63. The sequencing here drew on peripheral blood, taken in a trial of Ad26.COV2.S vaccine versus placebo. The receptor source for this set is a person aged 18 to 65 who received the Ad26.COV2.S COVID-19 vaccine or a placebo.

In DNA, the CDR3 is TGCGCCAGCAGCTTGGAAGGACGGGCAAATCAGCCCCAGCATTTT. Its translation is CASSLEGRANQPQHF. This chain joins TRBV5-1 and TRBJ1-5; no firm D call. Trimming removed 0 bases at V and 4 bases at J, with 11 bases between. From germline, CDR1 is SGHRS and CDR2 YFSETQ. This CDR3 spans 15 amino acids.

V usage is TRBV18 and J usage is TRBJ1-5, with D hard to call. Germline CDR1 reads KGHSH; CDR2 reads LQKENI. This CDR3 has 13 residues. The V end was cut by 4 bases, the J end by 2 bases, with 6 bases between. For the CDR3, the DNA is TGTGCCAGCTCACGTCAGGGCAATCAGCCCCAGCATTTT. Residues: CASSRQGNQPQHF.

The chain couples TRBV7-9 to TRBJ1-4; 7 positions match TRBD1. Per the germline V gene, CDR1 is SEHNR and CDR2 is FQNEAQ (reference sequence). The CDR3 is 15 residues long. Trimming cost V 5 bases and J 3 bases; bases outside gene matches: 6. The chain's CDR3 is CASSLPQGANEKLFF. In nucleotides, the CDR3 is TGTGCCAGCAGCCTACCCCAGGGGGCTAATGAAAAACTGTTTTTT. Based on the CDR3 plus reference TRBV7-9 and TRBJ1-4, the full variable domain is DTGVSQNPRHKITKRGQNVTFRCDPISEHNRLYWYRQTLGQGPEFLTYFQNEAQLEKSRLLSDRFSAERPKGSFSTLEIQRTEQGDSAMYLCASSLPQGANEKLFFGSGTQLSVL.

The CDR3: CAWMNGAYEQYF. The CDR3 bases are TGTGCCTGGATGAACGGTGCCTACGAGCAGTACTTC. The gene calls are TRBV30 and TRBJ2-7; unclear D gene. Germline-derived CDR1 and CDR2 are GTSNPN and SVGIG (reference sequence). This CDR3 comprises 12 residues. Trimming removed 4 bases at V and 2 bases at J, with 9 bases between.

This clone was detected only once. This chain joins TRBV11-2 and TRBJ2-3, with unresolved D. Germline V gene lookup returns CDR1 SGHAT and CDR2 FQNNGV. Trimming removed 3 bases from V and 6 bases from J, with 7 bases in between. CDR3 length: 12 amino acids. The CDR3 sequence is CASSFSPDTQYF. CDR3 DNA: TGTGCCAGCAGCTTTTCCCCGGATACGCAGTATTTT.

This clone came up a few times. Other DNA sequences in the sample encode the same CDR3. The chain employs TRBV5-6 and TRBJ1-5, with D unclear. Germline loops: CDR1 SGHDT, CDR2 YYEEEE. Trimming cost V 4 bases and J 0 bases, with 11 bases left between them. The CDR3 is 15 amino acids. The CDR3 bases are TGTGCCAGCAGCCTGGGTGGCTATAGCAATCAGCCCCAGCATTTT. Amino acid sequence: CASSLGGYSNQPQHF.

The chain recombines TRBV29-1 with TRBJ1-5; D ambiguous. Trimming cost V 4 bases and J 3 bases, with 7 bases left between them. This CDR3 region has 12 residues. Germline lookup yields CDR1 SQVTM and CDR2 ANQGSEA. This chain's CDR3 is CSVADFNQPQHF. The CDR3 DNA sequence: TGCAGCGTTGCTGATTTCAATCAGCCCCAGCATTTT.

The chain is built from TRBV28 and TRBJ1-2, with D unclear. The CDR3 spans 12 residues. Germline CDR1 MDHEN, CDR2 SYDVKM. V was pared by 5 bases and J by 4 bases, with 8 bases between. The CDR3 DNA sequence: TGTGCCAGCAGTCCCCACAGCTATGGCTACACCTTC. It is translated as CASSPHSYGYTF.

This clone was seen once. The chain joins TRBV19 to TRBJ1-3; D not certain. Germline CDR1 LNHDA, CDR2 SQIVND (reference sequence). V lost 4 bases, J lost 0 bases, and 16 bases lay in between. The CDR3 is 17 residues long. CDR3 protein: CASSNPPGRLSGNTIYF. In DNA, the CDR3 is TGTGCCAGTAGTAACCCCCCCGGACGGCTCTCTGGAAACACCATATATTTT. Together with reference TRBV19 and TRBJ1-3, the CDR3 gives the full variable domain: DGGITQSPKYLFRKEGQNVTLSCEQNLNHDAMYWYRQDPGQGLRLIYYSQIVNDFQKGDIAEGYSVSREKKESFPLTVTSAQKNPTAFYLCASSNPPGRLSGNTIYFGEGSWLTVV.

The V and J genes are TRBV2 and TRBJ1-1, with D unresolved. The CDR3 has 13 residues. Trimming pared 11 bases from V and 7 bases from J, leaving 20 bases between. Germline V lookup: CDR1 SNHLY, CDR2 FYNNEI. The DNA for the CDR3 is TGTGCCGGCCGAATCCAGGTATACCGTGAAGCTTTCTTT. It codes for CAGRIQVYREAFF.

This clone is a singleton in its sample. The CDR3 bases are TGTGCCAGCAGCTTAGGAGCTGGGGGGGTATCTGGAAACACCATATATTTT. Encoded protein: CASSLGAGGVSGNTIYF. The chain combines TRBV7-6 with TRBJ1-3; weak D call: TRBD1 (5 bases). Germline V gene sequence: CDR1 SGHVS, CDR2 FNYEAQ. This CDR3 is built from 17 residues. The V gene lost 1 base and the J gene lost 1 base, with 14 bases spanning the gap.

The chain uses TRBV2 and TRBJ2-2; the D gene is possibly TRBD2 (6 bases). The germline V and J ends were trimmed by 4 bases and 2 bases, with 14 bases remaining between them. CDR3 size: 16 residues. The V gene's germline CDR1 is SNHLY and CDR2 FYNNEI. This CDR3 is CASSVVGRPNTGELFF. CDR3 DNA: TGTGCCAGCAGTGTGGTGGGGAGGCCAAACACCGGGGAGCTGTTTTTT.

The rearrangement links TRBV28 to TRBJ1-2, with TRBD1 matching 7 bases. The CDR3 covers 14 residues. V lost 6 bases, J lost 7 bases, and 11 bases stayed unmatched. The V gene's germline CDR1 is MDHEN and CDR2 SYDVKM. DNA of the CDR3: TGTGCCAGCAGCCGAGACCAAGGGGGCCGTGGCTACACCTTC. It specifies CASSRDQGGRGYTF.

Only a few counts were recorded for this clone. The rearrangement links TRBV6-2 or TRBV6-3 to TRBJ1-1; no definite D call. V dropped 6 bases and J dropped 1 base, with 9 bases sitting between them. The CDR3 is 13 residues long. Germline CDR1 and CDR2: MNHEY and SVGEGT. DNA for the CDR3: TGTGCCAGCAGCTCCAGAGAGAACACTGAAGCTTTCTTT. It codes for CASSSRENTEAFF.

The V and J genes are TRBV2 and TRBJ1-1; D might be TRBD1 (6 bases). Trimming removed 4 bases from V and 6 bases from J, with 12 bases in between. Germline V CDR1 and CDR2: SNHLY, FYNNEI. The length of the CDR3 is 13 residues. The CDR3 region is CASSGDRIAEAFF. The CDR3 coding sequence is TGTGCCAGCAGTGGTGACAGGATCGCTGAAGCTTTCTTT.

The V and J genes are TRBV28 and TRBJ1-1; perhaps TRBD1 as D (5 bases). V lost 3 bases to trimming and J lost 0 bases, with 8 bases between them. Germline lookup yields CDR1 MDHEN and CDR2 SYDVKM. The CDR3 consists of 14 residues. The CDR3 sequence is CASSFAGMNTEAFF. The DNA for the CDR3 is TGTGCCAGCAGTTTTGCAGGGATGAACACTGAAGCTTTCTTT.

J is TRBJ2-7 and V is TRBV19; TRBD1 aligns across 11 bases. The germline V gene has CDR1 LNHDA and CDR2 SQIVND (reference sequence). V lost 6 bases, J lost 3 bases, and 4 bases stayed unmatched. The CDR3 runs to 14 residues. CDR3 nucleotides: TGTGCCAGTAGCAGGGACAGGGGGGGCTACGAGCAGTACTTC. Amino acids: CASSRDRGGYEQYF.

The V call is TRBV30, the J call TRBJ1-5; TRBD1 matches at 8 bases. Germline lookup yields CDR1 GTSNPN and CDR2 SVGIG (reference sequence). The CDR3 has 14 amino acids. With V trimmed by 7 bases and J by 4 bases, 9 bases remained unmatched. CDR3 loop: CAYPDRGGNQPQHF. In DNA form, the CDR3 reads TGTGCCTACCCAGACAGGGGTGGTAATCAGCCCCAGCATTTT. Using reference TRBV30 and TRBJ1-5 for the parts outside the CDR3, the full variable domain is SQTIHQWPATLVQPVGSPLSLECTVEGTSNPNLYWYRQAAGRGLQLLFYSVGIGQISSEVPQNLSASRPQDRQFILSSKKLLLSDSGFYLCAYPDRGGNQPQHFGDGTRLSIL.

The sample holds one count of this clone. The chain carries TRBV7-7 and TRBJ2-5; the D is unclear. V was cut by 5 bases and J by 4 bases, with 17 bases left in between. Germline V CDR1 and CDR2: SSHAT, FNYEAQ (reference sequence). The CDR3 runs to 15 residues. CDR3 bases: TGTGCCAGCAGCCTGGGGTTTAGCAGCCGAGAGACCCAGTACTTC. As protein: CASSLGFSSRETQYF. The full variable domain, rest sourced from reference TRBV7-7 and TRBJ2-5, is GAGVSQSPRYKVTKRGQDVTLRCDPISSHATLYWYQQALGQGPEFLTYFNYEAQPDKSGLPSDRFSAERPEGSISTLTIQRTEQRDSAMYRCASSLGFSSRETQYFGPGTRLLVL.

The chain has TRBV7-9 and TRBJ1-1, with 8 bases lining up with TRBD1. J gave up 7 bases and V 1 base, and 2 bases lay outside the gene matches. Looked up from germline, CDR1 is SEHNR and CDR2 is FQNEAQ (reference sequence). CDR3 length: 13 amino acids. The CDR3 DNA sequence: TGTGCCAGCAGCTTAGACAGGGGGAGTGAAGCTTTCTTT. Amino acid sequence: CASSLDRGSEAFF.

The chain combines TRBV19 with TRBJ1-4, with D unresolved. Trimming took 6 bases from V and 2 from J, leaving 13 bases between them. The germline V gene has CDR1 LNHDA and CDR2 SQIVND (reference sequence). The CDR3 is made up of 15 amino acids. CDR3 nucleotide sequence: TGTGCCAGTAGAAACCAAAGGACTACTAATGAAAAACTGTTTTTT. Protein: CASRNQRTTNEKLFF.

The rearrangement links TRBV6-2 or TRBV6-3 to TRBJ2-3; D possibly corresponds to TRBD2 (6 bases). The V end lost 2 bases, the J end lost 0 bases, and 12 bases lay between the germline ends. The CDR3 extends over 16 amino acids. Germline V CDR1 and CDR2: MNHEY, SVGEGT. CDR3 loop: CASSYGLLASTDTQYF. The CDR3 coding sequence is TGTGCCAGCAGTTACGGACTGCTAGCGAGCACAGATACGCAGTATTTT.

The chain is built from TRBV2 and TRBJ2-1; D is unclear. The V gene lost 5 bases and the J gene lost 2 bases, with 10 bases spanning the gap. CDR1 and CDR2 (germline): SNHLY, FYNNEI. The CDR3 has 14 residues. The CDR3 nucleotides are TGTGCCAGCAGTTTGAGCCTAGCCTACAATGAGCAGTTCTTC. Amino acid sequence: CASSLSLAYNEQFF.

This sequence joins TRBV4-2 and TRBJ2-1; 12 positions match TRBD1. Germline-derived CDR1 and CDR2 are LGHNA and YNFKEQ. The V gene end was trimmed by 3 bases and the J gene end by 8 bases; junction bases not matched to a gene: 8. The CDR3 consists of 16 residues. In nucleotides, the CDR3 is TGTGCCAGCAGCCACCCGCCGGGACAGGGGGCTGATGAGCAGTTCTTC. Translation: CASSHPPGQGADEQFF.

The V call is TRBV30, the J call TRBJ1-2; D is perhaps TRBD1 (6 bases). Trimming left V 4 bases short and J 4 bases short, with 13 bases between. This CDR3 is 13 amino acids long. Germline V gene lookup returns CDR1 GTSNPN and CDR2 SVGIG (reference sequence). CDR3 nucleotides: TGTGCCTGGACAACAGGGCGGGGCTATGGCTACACCTTC. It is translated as CAWTTGRGYGYTF.

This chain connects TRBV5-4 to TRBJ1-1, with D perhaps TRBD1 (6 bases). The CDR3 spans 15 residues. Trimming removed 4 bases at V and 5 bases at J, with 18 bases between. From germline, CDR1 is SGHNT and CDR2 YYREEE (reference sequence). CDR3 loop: CASSPWGGGVTEAFF. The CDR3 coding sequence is TGTGCCAGCAGCCCTTGGGGAGGGGGTGTAACTGAAGCTTTCTTT.

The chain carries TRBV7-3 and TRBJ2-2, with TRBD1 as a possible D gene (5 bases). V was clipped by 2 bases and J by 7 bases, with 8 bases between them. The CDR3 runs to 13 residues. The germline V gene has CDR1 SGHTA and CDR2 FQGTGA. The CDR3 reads CASSLFQGGELFF. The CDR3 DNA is TGTGCCAGCAGCTTATTCCAGGGCGGGGAGCTGTTTTTT.

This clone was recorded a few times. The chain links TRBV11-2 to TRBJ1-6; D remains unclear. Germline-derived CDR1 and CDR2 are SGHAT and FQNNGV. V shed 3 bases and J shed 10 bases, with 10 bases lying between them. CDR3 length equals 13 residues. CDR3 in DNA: TGTGCCAGCAGCTTGATCGAGGGCTCACCCCTCCACTTT. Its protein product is CASSLIEGSPLHF.

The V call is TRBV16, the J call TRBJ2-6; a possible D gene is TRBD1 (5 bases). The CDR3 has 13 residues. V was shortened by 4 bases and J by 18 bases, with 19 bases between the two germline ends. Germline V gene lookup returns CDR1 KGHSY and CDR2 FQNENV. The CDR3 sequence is CASSPKSVGAQTF. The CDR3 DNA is TGTGCCAGCAGCCCGAAGTCGGTAGGGGCCCAGACTTTC.